The entry below gives a single TCR beta chain sequence along with its context. This record comes from a study of blood T cell repertoires in COVID-19. Germline V CDR1 and CDR2: MGHRA, YSYEKL. V gave up 6 bases and J gave up 0 bases, with 5 bases separating them. The CDR3 length is 13 residues. The protocol was immunoSEQ multiplex PCR, while the TCRdb copy is restricted to in-frame clones and leaves out a portion. The repertoire holds 35,000 to 50,000 clones, around 83% seen once, with approximately 44% in the top ten. This TCR came from an elderly woman with acute or convalescent COVID-19. The chain uses TRBV4-1 and TRBJ1-4, with no clear D. Sequencing input: peripheral blood. The CDR3 protein is CASSLATNEKLFF. The CDR3 nucleotides are TGCGCCAGCAGTCTTGCAACTAATGAAAAACTGTTTTTT.